The 25 T cell receptor beta chains in this list originate from one sample, sequenced in a study of blood T cell repertoires in COVID-19. TCRdb keeps only in-frame clones here, not all; method: immunoSEQ multiplex PCR. The sample holds approximately 98,000 clones; 65% to 85% are singletons and the top ten take about 10%. The sequenced sample was peripheral blood. These receptors were obtained from a woman over 75 with acute or convalescent COVID-19.

This CDR3 is CASSEAGRGKNIQYF. CDR3 coding DNA: TGTGCCAGCAGTGAAGCAGGGAGGGGCAAAAACATTCAGTACTTC. The chain combines TRBV6-1 with TRBJ2-4, with TRBD2 matching over 7 bases. With V trimmed by 0 bases and J by 3 bases, 2 bases remained unmatched. Per germline, CDR1 MNHNS and CDR2 SASEGT. CDR3 length: 15 residues.

The V gene is TRBV28, the J gene TRBJ2-5; D perhaps matches TRBD2 (5 bases). The CDR3 contains 12 residues. In germline, CDR1 is MDHEN, CDR2 SYDVKM. V shed 7 bases and J shed 5 bases, with 11 bases lying between them. The CDR3 nucleotides are TGTGCCAGCAAGGACTCGTCGGAGACCCAGTACTTC. Amino acid sequence: CASKDSSETQYF.

This chain connects TRBV30 to TRBJ1-1; 7 bases are a match to TRBD1. Germline V gene data show CDR1 as GTSNPN and CDR2 as SVGIG (reference sequence). This CDR3 contains 17 residues. The junction had 17 bases not matched to a gene; V was cut back by 6 bases and J by 1 base. This CDR3 reads CACHERGRGVKNTEAFF. The CDR3 region has the DNA TGTGCCTGCCATGAGAGGGGCAGGGGGGTTAAGAACACTGAAGCTTTCTTT.

This clone was seen only once. The V call is TRBV7-9, the J call TRBJ1-4; 7 bases are a match to TRBD1. CDR1 is SEHNR and CDR2 is FQNEAQ in the germline V gene (reference sequence). After removal of 5 bases from V and 4 bases from J, the junction contained 10 bases not matched to a gene. The CDR3 contains 16 residues. CDR3 sequence reads: CASSLQRTGLNEKLFF. The CDR3, as DNA: TGTGCCAGCAGCCTTCAACGGACAGGTCTTAATGAAAAACTGTTTTTT.

The chain carries TRBV7-2 and TRBJ2-3; TRBD2 aligns across 7 bases. Trimming cost V 1 base and J 4 bases; bases outside gene matches: 5. CDR3 size: 15 residues. CDR1 SGHTA and CDR2 FQGNSA come from the germline V gene. CDR3 bases: TGTGCCAGCAGCTTAGGACTAGCATATCCAGATACGCAGTATTTT. Translating it yields CASSLGLAYPDTQYF.

V usage is TRBV5-5 and J usage is TRBJ2-3; 9 nucleotides line up with TRBD2. After removal of 4 bases from V and 3 bases from J, the junction contained 6 bases not matched to a gene. The CDR3 consists of 15 residues. Germline V gene lookup returns CDR1 SGHKS and CDR2 YYEKEE (reference sequence). The CDR3 DNA follows: TGTGCCAGCAGCCCTAGGGCGGGGGGGACAGATACGCAGTATTTT. It is translated as CASSPRAGGTDTQYF.

V usage is TRBV28 and J usage is TRBJ1-5; 8 bases agree with TRBD1. There are 15 residues in the CDR3. Germline V gene lookup returns CDR1 MDHEN and CDR2 SYDVKM. Trimming at V came to 7 bases and at J to 5 bases, leaving 10 bases not matched to a gene. CDR3 amino acids: CASKRRGTGYQPQHF. DNA of the CDR3: TGTGCCAGCAAGAGAAGAGGGACAGGTTATCAGCCCCAGCATTTT. The complete variable domain, with remaining parts taken from reference TRBV28 and TRBJ1-5, reads DVKVTQSSRYLVKRTGEKVFLECVQDMDHENMFWYRQDPGLGLRLIYFSYDVKMKEKGDIPEGYSVSREKKERFSLILESASTNQTSMYLCASKRRGTGYQPQHFGDGTRLSIL.

The gene calls are TRBV5-1 and TRBJ1-2, with D perhaps matching TRBD1 (6 bases). V was cut by 3 bases and J by 5 bases, with 32 bases left in between. Germline V gene data show CDR1 as SGHRS and CDR2 as YFSETQ. This CDR3 spans 20 amino acids. The CDR3 region has the DNA TGCGCCAGCAGCTACCAATCAAGCAGCACCAAACAGGGAATTAGATATGGCTACACCTTC. Translating it yields CASSYQSSSTKQGIRYGYTF. The full variable domain, in which reference TRBV5-1 and TRBJ1-2 provide the parts outside the CDR3, is KAGVTQTPRYLIKTRGQQVTLSCSPISGHRSVSWYQQTPGQGLQFLFEYFSETQRNKGNFPGRFSGRQFSNSRSEMNVSTLELGDSALYLCASSYQSSSTKQGIRYGYTFGSGTRLTVV.

This clone was counted between two and nine times. This rearrangement joins TRBV4-3 to TRBJ1-5; D gene uncertain. Germline V gene lookup returns CDR1 LGHNA and CDR2 YSLEER. V was trimmed by 0 bases and J by 4 bases, leaving 7 bases between them. The CDR3 runs to 14 residues. CDR3 nucleotide sequence: TGCGCCAGCAGCCAAGACAGGTTAAATCAGCCCCAGCATTTT. Translation: CASSQDRLNQPQHF.

The CDR3 bases are TGTGCCAGCAGCCCCGGGACTAGCGGGGGGTGGGCGCAGTATTTT. Protein: CASSPGTSGGWAQYF. The chain employs TRBV7-3 and TRBJ2-3; 15 bases are shared with TRBD2. Germline V gene sequence: CDR1 SGHTA, CDR2 FQGTGA. The V segment lost 5 bases and the J segment 10 bases; nucleotides outside the gene matches: 7. The CDR3 extends over 15 amino acids. The variable domain in full, with the rest retrieved from reference TRBV7-3 and TRBJ2-3, is GAGVSQTPSNKVTEKGKYVELRCDPISGHTALYWYRQSLGQGPEFLIYFQGTGAADDSGLPNDRFFAVRPEGSVSTLKIQRTERGDSAVYLCASSPGTSGGWAQYFGPGTRLTVL.

The table lists this clone with a few counts. V gene TRBV7-9 combines with J gene TRBJ1-3; tentative D call: TRBD1 (6 bases). From germline, CDR1 is SEHNR and CDR2 FQNEAQ (reference sequence). CDR3 length: 16 residues. V lost 1 base and J lost 4, with 14 bases in between. This CDR3 is CASSLGDTGPGNTIYF. The CDR3 DNA reads as TGTGCCAGCAGCTTAGGGGATACAGGGCCGGGAAACACCATATATTTT.

The rearrangement links TRBV10-3 to TRBJ1-4, with D possibly being TRBD1 (6 bases). The germline V gene encodes CDR1 ENHRY and CDR2 SYGVKD. V lost 3 bases and J 4 bases, leaving 12 bases between the germline ends. The CDR3 runs to 15 residues. The CDR3: CAISEHRTDNEKLFF. Written as DNA, the CDR3 is TGTGCCATCAGTGAACATAGGACAGATAATGAAAAACTGTTTTTT.

In regard to this clone: Other DNA sequences in this sample translate to the same CDR3. The rearrangement uses TRBV10-3 and TRBJ1-5; a weak D match, TRBD1 (6 bases). Trimming cost V 10 bases and J 3 bases, with 13 bases left between them. This CDR3 has 13 residues. Per germline, CDR1 ENHRY and CDR2 SYGVKD. CDR3 residues: CATQGLNNQPQHF. In nucleotides, the CDR3 is TGTGCCACCCAGGGGTTAAACAATCAGCCCCAGCATTTT.

This chain joins TRBV24-1 and TRBJ2-3; 9 bases fit TRBD1. Looked up from germline, CDR1 is KGHDR and CDR2 is SFDVKD. The CDR3 runs to 16 residues. With 8 bases clipped from V and 2 bases from J, the junction kept 10 bases outside the gene matches. CDR3 in DNA: TGTGCCACCACCTCTCCCGGACAGGGGACCACAGATACGCAGTATTTT. Its protein product is CATTSPGQGTTDTQYF.

V is TRBV19 and J is TRBJ1-1; 9 positions match TRBD1. Per the germline V gene, CDR1 is LNHDA and CDR2 is SQIVND (reference sequence). The CDR3 is made up of 14 amino acids. The V gene end was trimmed by 5 bases and the J gene end by 1 base; junction bases not matched to a gene: 2. The CDR3 protein is CASSWGQGNTEAFF. The CDR3 DNA reads TGTGCCAGTAGTTGGGGACAGGGGAACACTGAAGCTTTCTTT.

This chain joins TRBV19 and TRBJ2-3; TRBD1 is a possible D gene (6 bases). V gave up 5 bases and J gave up 4 bases, with 10 bases separating them. Germline values: CDR1 LNHDA, CDR2 SQIVND (reference sequence). This CDR3 spans 13 amino acids. The CDR3 nucleotides read TGTGCCAGTAGTCCGGACAGAGCAGATACGCAGTATTTT. This gives the protein CASSPDRADTQYF.

In DNA, the CDR3 is TGTGCCAGAAGCTCTATCCGGGTGCCGAACACTGAAGCTTTCTTT. Protein: CARSSIRVPNTEAFF. The chain joins TRBV5-3 to TRBJ1-1; the D is unclear. TRBV5-3 is an ORF, with its function uncertain. Trimming took 3 bases from V and 1 from J, leaving 13 bases between them. CDR3 size: 15 residues.

The chain employs TRBV2 and TRBJ1-1; 9 bases line up with TRBD1. CDR1 is SNHLY, CDR2 FYNNEI, per germline. The V segment lost 6 bases and the J segment 4 bases; nucleotides outside the gene matches: 6. This CDR3 spans 14 amino acids. CDR3 nucleotide sequence: TGTGCCAGCAGGAACAGGGGGCGATTCACTGAAGCTTTCTTT. Translating it yields CASRNRGRFTEAFF. Full variable domain (outside the CDR3, taken from reference TRBV2 and TRBJ1-1): EPEVTQTPSHQVTQMGQEVILRCVPISNHLYFYWYRQILGQKVEFLVSFYNNEISEKSEIFDDQFSVERPDGSNFTLKIRSTKLEDSAMYFCASRNRGRFTEAFFGQGTRLTVV.

The chain recombines TRBV7-2 with TRBJ2-7, with 8 bases that match TRBD2. The CDR3 sequence is 16 residues long. Per germline, CDR1 SGHTA and CDR2 FQGNSA. Trimming cost V 0 bases and J 5 bases; bases outside gene matches: 9. The CDR3 nucleotides are TGTGCCAGCAGCTTAGCAGGTGTAGCGGGAATGAACGAGCAGTACGTC. As protein: CASSLAGVAGMNEQYV.

V gene TRBV18 combines with J gene TRBJ1-1, with a tentative D call TRBD1 (5 bases). The CDR3 is 12 amino acids. The V and J ends lost 3 bases and 6 bases respectively, with 8 bases between them. The germline V gene encodes CDR1 KGHSH and CDR2 LQKENI. The CDR3 loop is CASSPDRSEAFF. As DNA, the CDR3 is TGTGCCAGCTCACCCGACAGATCTGAAGCTTTCTTT.

The chain joins TRBV5-5 to TRBJ2-2, with 8 bases aligning to TRBD1. After removal of 7 bases from V and 1 base from J, the junction contained 0 bases not matched to a gene. Germline lookup yields CDR1 SGHKS and CDR2 YYEKEE (reference sequence). The CDR3 is made up of 13 amino acids. Written as DNA, the CDR3 is TGTGCCAGCGGGACAGGGAACACCGGGGAGCTGTTTTTT. Translation: CASGTGNTGELFF. The full variable domain, completed using reference TRBV5-5 and TRBJ2-2, is DAGVTQSPTHLIKTRGQQVTLRCSPISGHKSVSWYQQVLGQGPQFIFQYYEKEERGRGNFPDRFSARQFPNYSSELNVNALLLGDSALYLCASGTGNTGELFFGEGSRLTVL.

V is TRBV11-2 and J is TRBJ2-5; a weak D match, TRBD2 (6 bases). V lost 5 bases to trimming and J lost 0 bases, with 19 bases between them. The CDR3 is 17 amino acids. Looked up from germline, CDR1 is SGHAT and CDR2 is FQNNGV. The CDR3 sequence: CASSPPLRGPYQETQYF. CDR3 sequence (DNA): TGTGCCAGCAGCCCGCCCCTGCGGGGCCCCTACCAAGAGACCCAGTACTTC.

This clone has just one count. This chain links TRBV7-2 with TRBJ2-2, with D possibly being TRBD2 (6 bases). The V gene's germline CDR1 is SGHTA and CDR2 FQGNSA. This CDR3 spans 14 amino acids. Deletions cut 5 bases from V and 8 bases from J, with 15 bases between. The chain's CDR3 is CASSRGSQTGELFF. CDR3 DNA sequence: TGTGCCAGCAGCCGGGGGAGCCAGACGGGGGAGCTGTTTTTT.

This chain uses TRBV5-1 with TRBJ2-5; 9 nucleotides align to TRBD1. The J segment lost 1 base and the V segment lost 4 bases, leaving 5 bases of the junction unmatched. The germline V gene encodes CDR1 SGHRS and CDR2 YFSETQ. This CDR3 spans 15 amino acids. The CDR3 is CASSATGGPQETQYF. CDR3 in DNA: TGCGCCAGCAGCGCAACAGGGGGCCCCCAAGAGACCCAGTACTTC.

The chain recombines TRBV21-1 with TRBJ1-5. TRBV21-1 is annotated as a pseudogene. CDR3 length: 13 residues. CDR3 sequence (DNA): TGTGCCAGCAGCGACCAGACGGGTCAGCCCCAGCATTTT. Encoded protein: CASSDQTGQPQHF.